This T cell receptor beta chain emerged from a study of blood T cells in healthy people across ages (dated by TCRdb to about 2015). For the wider study: In model experiments, template switching captured about one uniquely barcoded TCR beta cDNA molecule for every two T cells. Two additional independent replicas of 1 million unique cDNA reads from the same blood draw were analyzed for two donors (one aged 18 to 29 and one aged 80 or older). The study measured age-related changes in TCR beta repertoire diversity using deep sequencing normalized with unique cDNA molecular identifiers. Donors of different ages were randomly distributed across sequencing lanes to avoid experimental bias. The donors were divided into four age groups: young (average around 16 years), middle-aged (about 39), aged (roughly 66) and long-lived (82). The full study reports these points: Observed TCR beta diversity per million T cells fell roughly linearly with age, and a significant reduction was already apparent by age approximately 40. Compared with the aged group, the long-lived group had more naive CD4+ T cells, fewer expanded clones and increased TCR diversity, suggesting age selection. Observed TCR beta diversity correlated strongly with the percentage of naive T cells measured by flow cytometry. Bulk unsorted PBMC profiling prevented conclusive comparison of naive and antigen-experienced compartments. Donor CMV infection status was unknown, potentially confounding age-related changes in expanded clonotypes. Estimates of total diversity from one million sequenced T cells were regarded as lower bounds and underestimates.

The CDR3 spans 15 residues, from the cysteine through the phenylalanine. Of the read, only the CDR3 DNA is kept; its 45 bases are in frame from base 1. Germline trimming amounts to 1 base on V and 9 bases on J, with 5 as the count of junction bases outside the gene matches. Based on the germline V gene, the CDR1 and CDR2 sequences are SGHAT and FQNNGV. With regard to this clonotype: The target of this receptor is not known. The input lacks base qualities; no much larger clone sits a single base away.

The 40 or so donors, aged roughly 6 to 100 years, were systemically healthy Caucasian individuals from Russia. Each donor gave ten milliliters of peripheral blood, collected into EDTA-treated Vacutainer tubes. PBMCs were isolated by Ficoll-Paque density-gradient centrifugation, with at least 6 million obtained per sample. Trizol reagent was used to extract total RNA from PBMCs, with at least 6 micrograms per sample. For every donor, an aliquot of PBMCs went through flow cytometry to measure the percentages of naive CD45RAhigh/CD27high T cells. The library was prepared using 5' RACE. The data were produced on an Illumina HiSeq 2500. The second PCR ran for about 7 to 11 cycles and used a J-beta primer mix along with a sample-barcoded 5' primer. A template-switch 5' adaptor carrying 12 random nucleotides introduced a unique molecular identifier onto each TCR beta cDNA molecule. Each sample yielded at least 3 million CDR3-containing paired-end reads. First-strand cDNA was synthesized from all RNA with the Mint cDNA synthesis kit, primed by a TRBC-specific oligonucleotide. Following uracil-DNA glycosylase treatment, all cDNA underwent a first 18-cycle PCR with the universal primers M1SS and BC2_uni_R. The original methods were these. Normalization of each sample was performed by random selection of 1 million high-quality reads, each carrying a distinct molecular identifier. Reads sharing molecular identifiers were discarded rather than binned into consensus sequences. CDR3 identification, clonotype clustering and error correction used MiTCR with a Q25 quality threshold and the strictest error-elimination algorithm. A nonparametric unseen species model with Euler transformation was used to estimate a lower bound on total TCR beta diversity. Starting from the raw public reads, TCRdb applied fastp trimming at Q25, assembled clones with MiXCR and retained in-frame beta chains. Records with the same CDR3 protein are collapsed into one entry carrying the most frequent genes and DNA. TCRdb's processing, not the study's, gives the V and J calls here. The sample has some 750,000 distinct CDR3 sequences on record, 22% of them singletons. Clones ranked in the top ten supply about 20% of the sample.

The chain is assembled from TRBV11-2 and TRBJ2-1; 11 bases in between match TRBD2. This clonotype was obtained from a man between 65 and 85 years old in good health. Sequenced sample: blood. The CDR3 sequence is CASSLGLAGGLEQFF. The DNA reads as follows: TGTGCCAGCAGCTTAGGGCTAGCGGGAGGCCTTGAGCAGTTCTTC.